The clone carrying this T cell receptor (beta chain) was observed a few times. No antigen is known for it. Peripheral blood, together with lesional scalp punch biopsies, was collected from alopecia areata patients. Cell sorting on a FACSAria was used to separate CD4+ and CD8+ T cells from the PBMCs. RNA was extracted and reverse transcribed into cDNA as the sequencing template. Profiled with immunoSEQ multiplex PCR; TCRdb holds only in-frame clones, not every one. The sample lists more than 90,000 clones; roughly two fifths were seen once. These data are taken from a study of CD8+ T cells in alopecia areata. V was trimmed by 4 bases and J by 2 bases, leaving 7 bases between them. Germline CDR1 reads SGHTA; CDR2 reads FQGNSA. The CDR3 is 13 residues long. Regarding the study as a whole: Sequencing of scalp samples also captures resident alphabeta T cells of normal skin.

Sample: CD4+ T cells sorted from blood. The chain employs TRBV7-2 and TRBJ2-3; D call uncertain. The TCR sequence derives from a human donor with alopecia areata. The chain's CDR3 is CASSSAYTDTQYF. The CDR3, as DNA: TGTGCCAGCAGCTCCGCCTACACAGATACGCAGTATTTT.